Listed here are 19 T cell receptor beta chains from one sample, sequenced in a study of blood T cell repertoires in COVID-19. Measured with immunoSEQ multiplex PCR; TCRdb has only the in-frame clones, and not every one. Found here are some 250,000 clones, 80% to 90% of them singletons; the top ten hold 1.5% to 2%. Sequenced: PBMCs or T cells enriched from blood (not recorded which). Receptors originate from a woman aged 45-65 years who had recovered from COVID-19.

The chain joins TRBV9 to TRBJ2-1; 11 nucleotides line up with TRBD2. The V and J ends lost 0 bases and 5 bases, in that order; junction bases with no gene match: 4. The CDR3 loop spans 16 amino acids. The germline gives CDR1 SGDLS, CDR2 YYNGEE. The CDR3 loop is CASSVGTSGRHNEQFF. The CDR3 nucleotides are TGTGCCAGCAGCGTAGGAACTAGCGGGAGACACAATGAGCAGTTCTTC.

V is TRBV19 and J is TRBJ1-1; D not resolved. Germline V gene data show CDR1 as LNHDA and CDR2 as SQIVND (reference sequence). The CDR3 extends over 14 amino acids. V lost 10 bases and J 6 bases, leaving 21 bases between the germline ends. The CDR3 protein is CATTPKFEVPEAFF. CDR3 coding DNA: TGTGCCACCACCCCGAAGTTCGAGGTCCCTGAAGCTTTCTTT.

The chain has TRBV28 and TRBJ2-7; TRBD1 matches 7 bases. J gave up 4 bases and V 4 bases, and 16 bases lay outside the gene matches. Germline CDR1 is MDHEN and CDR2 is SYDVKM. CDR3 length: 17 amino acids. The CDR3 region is CASSSSWTGQLYYEQYF. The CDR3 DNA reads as TGTGCCAGCAGTTCTTCTTGGACAGGCCAATTGTATTACGAGCAGTACTTC.

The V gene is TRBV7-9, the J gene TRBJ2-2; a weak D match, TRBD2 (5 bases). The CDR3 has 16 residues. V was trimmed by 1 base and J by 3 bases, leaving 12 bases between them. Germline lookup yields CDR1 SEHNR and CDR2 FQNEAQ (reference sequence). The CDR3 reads CASSLGHQRDTGELFF. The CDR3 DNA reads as TGTGCCAGCAGCTTAGGGCACCAGAGGGACACCGGGGAGCTGTTTTTT.

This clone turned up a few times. The CDR3 coding sequence is TGTGCCAGCAGTTCCAGGGGCCACAATCAGCCCCAGCATTTT. Encoded protein: CASSSRGHNQPQHF. This chain uses TRBV5-4 with TRBJ1-5; D perhaps matches TRBD1 (6 bases). Germline V lookup: CDR1 SGHNT, CDR2 YYREEE (reference sequence). Trimming took off 5 bases at V and 3 bases at J, with 12 bases between the two ends. The CDR3 covers 14 residues.

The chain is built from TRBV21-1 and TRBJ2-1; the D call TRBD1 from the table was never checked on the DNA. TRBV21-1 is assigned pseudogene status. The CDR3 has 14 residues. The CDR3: CASKSWTLYNEQFF. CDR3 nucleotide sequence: TGTGCCAGCAAATCGTGGACACTTTACAATGAGCAGTTCTTC.

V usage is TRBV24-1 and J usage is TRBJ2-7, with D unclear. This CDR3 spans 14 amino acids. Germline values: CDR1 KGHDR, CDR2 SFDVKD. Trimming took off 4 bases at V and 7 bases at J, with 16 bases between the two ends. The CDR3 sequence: CATSDPTLPFEQYF. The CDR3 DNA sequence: TGTGCCACCAGTGACCCTACTCTCCCCTTTGAGCAGTACTTC.

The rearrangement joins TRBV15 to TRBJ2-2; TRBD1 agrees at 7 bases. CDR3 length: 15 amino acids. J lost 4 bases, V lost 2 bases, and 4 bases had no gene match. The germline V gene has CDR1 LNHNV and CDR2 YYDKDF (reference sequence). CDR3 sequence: CATSRSDRSTGELFF. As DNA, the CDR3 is TGTGCCACCAGCAGATCGGACAGGAGCACCGGGGAGCTGTTTTTT.

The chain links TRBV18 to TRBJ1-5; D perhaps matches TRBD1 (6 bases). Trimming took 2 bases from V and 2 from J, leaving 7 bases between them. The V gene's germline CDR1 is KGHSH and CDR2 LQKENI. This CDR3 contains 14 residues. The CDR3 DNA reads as TGTGCCAGCTCACCATCAGGGGGCAATCAGCCCCAGCATTTT. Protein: CASSPSGGNQPQHF.

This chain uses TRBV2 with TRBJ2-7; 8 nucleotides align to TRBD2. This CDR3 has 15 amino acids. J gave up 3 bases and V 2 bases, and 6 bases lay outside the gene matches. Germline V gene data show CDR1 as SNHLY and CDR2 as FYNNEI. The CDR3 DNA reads TGTGCCAGCAGTGAATCGGTAGCGGGGTACTACGAGCAGTACTTC. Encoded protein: CASSESVAGYYEQYF.

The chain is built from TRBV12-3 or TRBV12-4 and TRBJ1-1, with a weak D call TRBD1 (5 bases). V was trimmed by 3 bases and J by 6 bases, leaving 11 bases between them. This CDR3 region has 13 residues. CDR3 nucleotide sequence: TGTGCCAGCAGTTTGGGACTTTCTTCTGAAGCTTTCTTT. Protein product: CASSLGLSSEAFF.

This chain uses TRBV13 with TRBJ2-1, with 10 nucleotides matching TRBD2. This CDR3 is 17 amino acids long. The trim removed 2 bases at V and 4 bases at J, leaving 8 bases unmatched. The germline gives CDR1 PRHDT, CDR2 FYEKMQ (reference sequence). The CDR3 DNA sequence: TGTGCCAGCAGCTTAAGCGGGAGGGGTTCTTATTACAATGAGCAGTTCTTC. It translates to CASSLSGRGSYYNEQFF.

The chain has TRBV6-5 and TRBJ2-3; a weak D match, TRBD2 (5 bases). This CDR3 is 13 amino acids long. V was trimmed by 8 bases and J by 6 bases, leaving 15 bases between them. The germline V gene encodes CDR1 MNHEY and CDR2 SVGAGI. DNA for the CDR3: TGTGCCAGCGCTTGGGAGCCCCGGGATACGCAGTATTTT. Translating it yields CASAWEPRDTQYF.

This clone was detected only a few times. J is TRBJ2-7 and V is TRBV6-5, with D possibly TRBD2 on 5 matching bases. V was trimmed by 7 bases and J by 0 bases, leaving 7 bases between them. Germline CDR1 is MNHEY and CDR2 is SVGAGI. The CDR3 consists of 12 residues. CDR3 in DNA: TGTGCCAGCACGGGGTTCTCCTACGAGCAGTACTTC. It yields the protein CASTGFSYEQYF.

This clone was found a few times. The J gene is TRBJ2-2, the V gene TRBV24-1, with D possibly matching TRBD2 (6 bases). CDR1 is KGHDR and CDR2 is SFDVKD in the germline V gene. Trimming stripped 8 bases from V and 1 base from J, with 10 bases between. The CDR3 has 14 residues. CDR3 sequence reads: CATTGTENTGELFF. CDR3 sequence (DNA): TGTGCCACCACCGGGACTGAGAACACCGGGGAGCTGTTTTTT.

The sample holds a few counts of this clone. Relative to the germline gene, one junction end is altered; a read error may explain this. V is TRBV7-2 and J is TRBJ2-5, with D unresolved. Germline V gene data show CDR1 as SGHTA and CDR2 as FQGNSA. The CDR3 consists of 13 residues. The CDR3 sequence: CASSLPSTLAHDF. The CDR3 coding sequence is TGTGCCAGCAGCTTACCTAGTACCCTCGCCCACGACTTC.

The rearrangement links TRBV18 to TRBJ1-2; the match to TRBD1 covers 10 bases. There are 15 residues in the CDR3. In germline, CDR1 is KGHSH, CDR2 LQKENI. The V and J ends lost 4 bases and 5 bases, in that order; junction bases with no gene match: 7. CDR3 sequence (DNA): TGTGCCAGCTCACACGGACAGGGGGTTGAGTATGGCTACACCTTC. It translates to CASSHGQGVEYGYTF.

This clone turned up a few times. The CDR3 here is CASSQKTRLDTQYF. The CDR3 coding sequence is TGTGCCAGCAGCCAGAAAACTAGGTTAGATACGCAGTATTTT. The rearrangement joins TRBV14 to TRBJ2-3; D is possibly TRBD2 (5 bases). This CDR3 has 14 amino acids. Germline CDR1 SGHDN, CDR2 FVKESK. Trimming left V 3 bases short and J 5 bases short, with 12 bases between. Full variable domain (outside the CDR3, taken from reference TRBV14 and TRBJ2-3): EAGVTQFPSHSVIEKGQTVTLRCDPISGHDNLYWYRRVMGKEIKFLLHFVKESKQDESGMPNNRFLAERTGGTYSTLKVQPAELEDSGVYFCASSQKTRLDTQYFGPGTRLTVL.

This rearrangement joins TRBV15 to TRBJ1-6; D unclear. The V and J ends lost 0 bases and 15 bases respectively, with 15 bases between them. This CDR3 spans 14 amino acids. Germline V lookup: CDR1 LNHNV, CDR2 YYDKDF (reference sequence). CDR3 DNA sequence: TGTGCCACCAGCAGAGATAAGGCAGACTATTACCTCCACTTT. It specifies CATSRDKADYYLHF.